These T cell receptor beta chains were read from a single sample in a study of OX40 agonist ivuxolimab in advanced cancers. The table came from immunoSEQ multiplex PCR; TCRdb's copy has only in-frame clones and leaves some out. Here the sample spans about 54,000 clones, roughly four fifths being singletons. Specimen: CD4+ or CD8+ T cells sorted from blood, collected in a trial of the OX40 agonist ivuxolimab. Source of these receptors: an adult with an advanced solid tumor such as melanoma, head and neck, liver or kidney cancer. The CDR3 runs from the conserved cysteine through the conserved F or W. D genes are given only for firm matches. Size tells how often a clone was seen (once, few, many) or the class of an expanded clone, and some rows leave it out.

J | V | D | size | DNA | CDR3
TRBJ2-7 | TRBV10-1 | TRBD2 | - | TGCGCCAGCAGTGAAGGTAGCGGGGAAAACGAGCAGTACTTC | CASSEGSGENEQYF
TRBJ2-1 | TRBV11-2 | - | - | TGTGCCAGCAGCCTATATTTGATAAGGGATGAGCAGTTCTTC | CASSLYLIRDEQFF
TRBJ1-2 | TRBV5-5 | - | - | TGTGCCAGCACCCCCCACCCGCAGGGAGCACCCACATATGGCTACACCTTC | CASTPHPQGAPTYGYTF
TRBJ2-7 | TRBV19 | - | - | TGTGCCAGTAGTATAGGCCCCTCCTCGGTACACGAGCAGTACTTC | CASSIGPSSVHEQYF
TRBJ2-7 | TRBV10-2 | TRBD1 | - | TGCGCCAGCAGTATGACAGGGTACGAGCAGTACTTC | CASSMTGYEQYF
TRBJ2-7 | TRBV6-5 | TRBD1 | few | TGTGCCAGCAGTTACTCGGGACAGGGGTACCCGGGCGAGCAGTACTTC | CASSYSGQGYPGEQYF
TRBJ1-6 | TRBV19 | - | - | TGTGCCAGTAGTATCACGGGGAATTCACCCCTCCACTTT | CASSITGNSPLHF
TRBJ1-2 | TRBV7-8 | - | - | TGTGCCAGCAGCACGGGTGGGGGCTACACCTTC | CASSTGGGYTF
TRBJ2-2 | TRBV13 | TRBD1 | - | TGTGCCAGCAGCTCCCCGGGGACAGGGGGGGCCGGGGAGCTGTTTTTT | CASSSPGTGGAGELFF
TRBJ2-3 | TRBV5-1 | TRBD2 | once | TGCGCCAGCAGCTTGCTCTCTCTCCAGCGGGGGGGCATAGTGACAGATACGCAGTATTTT | CASSLLSLQRGGIVTDTQYF
TRBJ1-1 | TRBV9 | - | - | TGTGCCAGCAACGCCCTCACTGAAGCTTTCTTT | CASNALTEAFF
TRBJ1-6 | TRBV5-8 | TRBD1 | - | TGTGCCAGCAGCGGATCTTACGGGACAGCCTATAATTCACCCCTCCACTTT | CASSGSYGTAYNSPLHF
TRBJ2-5 | TRBV5-8 | - | - | TGTGCCAGCACCCGGGGCAGGGAGATCTACCAAGAGACCCAGTACTTC | CASTRGREIYQETQYF
TRBJ2-7 | TRBV18 | - | - | TGTGCCAGCTCACCACCAACAGGCACTACCTACGAGCAGTACTTC | CASSPPTGTTYEQYF
TRBJ1-6 | TRBV2 | - | few | TGTGCCAGCAGTGATCGGCATAATTCACCCCTCCACTTT | CASSDRHNSPLHF
TRBJ2-3 | TRBV25-1 | - | - | TGTGCCAGCAGTCCGACAGAATATACGCAGTATTTT | CASSPTEYTQYF
TRBJ1-4 | TRBV2 | TRBD1 | - | TGTGCCAGCAGTGAAGCTCTGGGACAGGGGCGCGAAAAACTGTTTTTT | CASSEALGQGREKLFF
TRBJ2-7 | TRBV29-1 | TRBD1 | - | TGCAGCGCCCTGGGAAAAAACCCCGGGACAGGGGGCGAGCAGTACTTC | CSALGKNPGTGGEQYF
TRBJ2-7 | TRBV6-1 | - | - | TGTGCCAGCACGGACAGTTACTACGAGCAGTACTTC | CASTDSYYEQYF
TRBJ2-3 | TRBV5-1 | - | - | TGCGCCAGCAGCTTCCAGGACTTTGGCACAGATACGCAGTATTTT | CASSFQDFGTDTQYF
TRBJ1-3 | TRBV7-6 | TRBD1 | - | TGTGCCAGCAGCTTAGGACAGGGGAGCTCTGGAAACACCATATATTTT | CASSLGQGSSGNTIYF
TRBJ2-3 | TRBV11-2 | - | once | TGTGCCAGCAGCTCTCCCTCGGGGACCCCAGTGGGGGATACGCAGTATTTT | CASSSPSGTPVGDTQYF
TRBJ2-5 | TRBV2 | - | - | TGTGCCAGCAAACTATGGTCCCAAGAGACCCAGTACTTC | CASKLWSQETQYF
TRBJ2-1 | TRBV7-2 | - | - | TGTGCCAGCAGCTTAGCGTCGTCATCGGCTGAGCAGTTCTTC | CASSLASSSAEQFF
TRBJ1-1 | TRBV19 | - | - | TGTGCCAGTAGTATGGGGCAGGGAGTAACTGAAGCTTTCTTT | CASSMGQGVTEAFF
TRBJ2-7 | TRBV7-3 | TRBD1 | - | TGTGCCAGCAGCCCAGTTTTACAGGGGGCTAACGAGCAGTACTTC | CASSPVLQGANEQYF
TRBJ1-1 | TRBV19 | TRBD1 | - | TGTGCCAGTAGTGGGACAGCGAACACTGAAGCTTTCTTT | CASSGTANTEAFF
TRBJ2-1 | TRBV29-1 | - | - | TGCAGCGTCAGAACTTCAGTGAGGAATGAGCAGTTCTTC | CSVRTSVRNEQFF
TRBJ1-4 | TRBV10-3 | - | - | TGTGCCATCTCCCCGGGGGGAAAACTGTTTTTT | CAISPGGKLFF
TRBJ2-7 | TRBV10-3 | - | - | TGTGCCATCAGTGAGTCTGGGCTCCCCCGCCACGAGCAGTACTTC | CAISESGLPRHEQYF
TRBJ1-1 | TRBV5-1 | TRBD1 | - | TGCGCCAGCAGCTTGGGGACAGGGGGCTTCACTGAAGCTTTCTTT | CASSLGTGGFTEAFF
TRBJ2-2 | TRBV6-6 | - | - | TGTGCCAGCAGTTACTCGTCCGGACGGGAGCTGTTTTTT | CASSYSSGRELFF
TRBJ2-7 | TRBV5-6 | - | - | TGTGCCAGCAGCCCAGGGACCGGAGCCTACGAGCAGTACTTC | CASSPGTGAYEQYF
TRBJ1-1 | TRBV9 | TRBD1 | few | TGTGCCAGCAGCTTACAGGGGGGGAACACTGAAGCTTTCTTT | CASSLQGGNTEAFF
TRBJ1-6 | TRBV5-6 | - | - | TGTGCCAGCAGAATTTTGTCCGGGTCTTCACCCCTCCACTTT | CASRILSGSSPLHF
TRBJ2-2 | TRBV10-3 | - | - | TGTGCCATCGGTGGGACCCAGGACGCCGGGGAGCTGTTTTTT | CAIGGTQDAGELFF
TRBJ2-3 | TRBV6-6 | - | - | TGTGCCAGCAGTGAGTCGCTAGCGATAGATACGCAGTATTTT | CASSESLAIDTQYF
TRBJ1-3 | TRBV9 | - | - | TGTGCCAGCAGCGTGCAGGGGTTGGGCACCATATATTTT | CASSVQGLGTIYF
TRBJ1-3 | TRBV6-1 | - | few | TGTGCCAGCAGTGCCGCCGGGATCCGCACCATATATTTT | CASSAAGIRTIYF
TRBJ2-3 | TRBV5-1 | TRBD2 | - | TGCGCCAGCAGCTTGGCGGGTCTAGCGGGGGGGCCGGACACGCAGTATTTT | CASSLAGLAGGPDTQYF
TRBJ2-3 | TRBV11-3 | - | - | TGTGCCAGCAGCTACCCAGGGGCAGATACGCAGTATTTT | CASSYPGADTQYF
TRBJ2-5 | TRBV5-1 | TRBD2 | - | TGCGCCAGCAGCCAAGTAGCGGGGGACCAAGAGACCCAGTACTTC | CASSQVAGDQETQYF
TRBJ1-5 | TRBV5-6 | - | - | TGTGCCAGCAGCTTAGCCGTCGGGCAGCCCCAGCATTTT | CASSLAVGQPQHF
TRBJ1-4 | TRBV6-1 | TRBD1 | - | TGTGCCAGCAGTGGCACAGGGGTGGGAACTAATGAAAAACTGTTTTTT | CASSGTGVGTNEKLFF
TRBJ2-7 | TRBV5-4 | - | - | TGTGCCAGCAGCTTGGCTAGGAGCCACGAGCAGTACTTC | CASSLARSHEQYF
TRBJ1-5 | TRBV10-2 | - | - | TGCGCCAGCAGTGATTGGGCGGATAGCAATCAGCCCCAGCATTTT | CASSDWADSNQPQHF